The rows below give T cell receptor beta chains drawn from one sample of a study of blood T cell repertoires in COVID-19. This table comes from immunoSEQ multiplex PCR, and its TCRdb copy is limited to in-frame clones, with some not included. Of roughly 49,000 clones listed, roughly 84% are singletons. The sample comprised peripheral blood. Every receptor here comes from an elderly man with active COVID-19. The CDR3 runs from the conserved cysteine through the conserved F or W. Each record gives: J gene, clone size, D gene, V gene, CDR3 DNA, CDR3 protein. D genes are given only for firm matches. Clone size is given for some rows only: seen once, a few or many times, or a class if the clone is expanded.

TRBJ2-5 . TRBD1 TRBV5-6 TGTGCCAGCAGCGTTAGGGGACAGCGCCAAGAGACCCAGTACTTC CASSVRGQRQETQYF
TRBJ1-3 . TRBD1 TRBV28 TGTGCCAGCAGACAGGGGTGGGCTGGAAACACCATATATTTT CASRQGWAGNTIYF
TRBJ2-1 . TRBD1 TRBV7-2 TGTGCCAGCAGCTTAGGTCCAGGGGGAAACTACAATGAGCAGTTCTTC CASSLGPGGNYNEQFF
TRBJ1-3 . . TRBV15 TGTGCCACCAGCAGAGATCACGGGAACACCATATATTTT CATSRDHGNTIYF
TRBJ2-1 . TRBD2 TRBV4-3 TGCGCCAGCAGCCAAGTCGCGGGAGTGGAGGTATGGAATGAGCAGTTCTTC CASSQVAGVEVWNEQFF
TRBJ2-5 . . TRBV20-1 TGCAGTGCTAGTATCGGGGTGGGGGAGACCCAGTACTTC CSASIGVGETQYF
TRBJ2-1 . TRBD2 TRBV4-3 TGCGCCAGCAGCCAAGATACGGGGGGCTACAATGAGCAGTTCTTC CASSQDTGGYNEQFF
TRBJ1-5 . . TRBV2 TGTGCCGGCGGGGTCGTTAGCAATCAGCCCCAGCATTTT CAGGVVSNQPQHF
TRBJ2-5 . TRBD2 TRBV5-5 TGTGCCAGCAGCCGGACTAGCGGTTTGGGAGGAGAGACCCAGTACTTC CASSRTSGLGGETQYF
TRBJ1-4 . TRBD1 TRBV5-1 TGCGCCAGTACGACCGGGACAGGGGCCGAAAAACTGTTTTTT CASTTGTGAEKLFF
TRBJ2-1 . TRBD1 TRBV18 TGTGCCAGCTCACTCTTCGGACCGGGACAGGGTAACAATGAGCAGTTCTTC CASSLFGPGQGNNEQFF
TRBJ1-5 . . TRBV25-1 TGTGCCAGCACTTCGGGACAAGAGGGACAGCCCCAGCATTTT CASTSGQEGQPQHF
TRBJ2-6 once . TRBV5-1 TGCGCCAGCAGCTTGTTTTCAGCTGGGGCCAACGTCCTGACTTTC CASSLFSAGANVLTF
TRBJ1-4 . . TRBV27 TGTGCCAGCAGTGGGGGGAGAGGACCCACCGGGGGAGAAAAACTGTTTTTT CASSGGRGPTGGEKLFF
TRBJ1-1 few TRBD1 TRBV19 TGTGCCAGTAGTCTAGGACAGGGGGCGATAAACACTGAAGCTTTCTTT CASSLGQGAINTEAFF
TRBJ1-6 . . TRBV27 TGTGCCAGCAGTTTAAGGCGGGAGGGGAACCCCCTCCACTTT CASSLRREGNPLHF
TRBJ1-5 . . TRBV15 TGTGCCACCAGCAACGCGGGTACGCAGCCCCAGCATTTT CATSNAGTQPQHF
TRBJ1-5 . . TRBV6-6 TGTGCTAGCGCGTCTTTCGGACAGCTTAGCAATCAGCCCCAGCATTTT CASASFGQLSNQPQHF
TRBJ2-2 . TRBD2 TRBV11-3 TGTGCCAGCAGCTCCGGAGCCGGGACTAGCGGGAGCATCGGAACCGGGGAGCTGTTTTTT CASSSGAGTSGSIGTGELFF
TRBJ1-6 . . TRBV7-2 TGTGCCAGCAGCACCTCCGCTGGCGGAGGTTCACCCCTCCACTTT CASSTSAGGGSPLHF
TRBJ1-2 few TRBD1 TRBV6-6 TGTGCCACCTTCTACACAGGGGGCTCTGGCTATGGCTACACCTTC CATFYTGGSGYGYTF
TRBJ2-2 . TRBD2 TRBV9 TGTGCCAGCAGCGTAGGACTAGCGAGGGGCGGGGAGCTGTTTTTT CASSVGLARGGELFF
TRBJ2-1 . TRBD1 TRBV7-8 TGTGCCAGCAGCTTAATGGGACAGAAATACAATGAGCAGTTCTTC CASSLMGQKYNEQFF
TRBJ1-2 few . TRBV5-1 TGCGCCAGCAGCTTCGCACAGGTTTCTAACTATGGCTACACCTTC CASSFAQVSNYGYTF
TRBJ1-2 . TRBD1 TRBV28 TGTGCCAGCAGCTCTGGGACAGGTCGATATGCTAACTATGGCTACACCTTC CASSSGTGRYANYGYTF
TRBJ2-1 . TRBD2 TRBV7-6 TGTGCCAGCAGCTTATCTGGGACTACTCTGATGCATGAGCAGTTCTTC CASSLSGTTLMHEQFF
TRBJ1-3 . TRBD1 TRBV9 TGTGCCAGCAGCGTAGATAGGGTAGGGGGCCTGTATGGAAACACCATATATTTT CASSVDRVGGLYGNTIYF
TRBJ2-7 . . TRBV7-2 TGTGCCAGCAGCACTAGTTTCGGAGACGAGCAGTACTTC CASSTSFGDEQYF
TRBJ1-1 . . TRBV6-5 TGTGCCAGCGGACTCTTCCAGACCGAAGCTTTCTTT CASGLFQTEAFF
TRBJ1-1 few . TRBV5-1 TGCGCCAGCAGCCAGGACTCGAGAGGACCTGAAGCTTTCTTT CASSQDSRGPEAFF
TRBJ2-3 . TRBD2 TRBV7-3 TGTGCCAGCAGCCTACTCCCACTAGCGGGTAACACAGATACGCAGTATTTT CASSLLPLAGNTDTQYF
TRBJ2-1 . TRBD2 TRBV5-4 TGTGCCAGCAGCTCTCGAGGACTAGCGGGAGATCAAGAGCAGTTCTTC CASSSRGLAGDQEQFF
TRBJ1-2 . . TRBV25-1 TGTGCCAGCAGTGACTTATACGGGTATGGCTACACCTTC CASSDLYGYGYTF
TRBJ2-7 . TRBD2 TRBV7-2 TGTGCCAGCAGCTCAGGACTAGCGGGAAGCTACGAGCAGTACTTC CASSSGLAGSYEQYF
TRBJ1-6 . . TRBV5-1 TGCGCCAGCAGCTCACAGGGTGGTTCACCCCTCCACTTT CASSSQGGSPLHF
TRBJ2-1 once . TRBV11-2 TGTGCCAGCAGCCCCCTTTGGGGCGGAAAGACCTACAATGAGCAGTTCTTC CASSPLWGGKTYNEQFF
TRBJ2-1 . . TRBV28 TGTGCCACCACGGGGGGCGCATCCTACAATGAGCAGTTCTTC CATTGGASYNEQFF
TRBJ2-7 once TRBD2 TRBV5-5 TGTGCCAGCAGCTTGGTGCCCCTAGCGGGAGTGTACGAGCAGTACTTC CASSLVPLAGVYEQYF
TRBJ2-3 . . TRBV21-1 TGTGCCAGCAGCAAAGAGTCCGAAACTAGCGGGAGGACAGATACGCAGTATTTT CASSKESETSGRTDTQYF
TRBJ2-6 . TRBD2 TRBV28 TGTGCCAGCAGTCTTCCTAGCGGCTTATCTGGGGCCAACGTCCTGACTTTC CASSLPSGLSGANVLTF
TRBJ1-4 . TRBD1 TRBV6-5 TGTGCCAGCATTAGAGACAGGGTTGAAGAAAAACTGTTTTTT CASIRDRVEEKLFF
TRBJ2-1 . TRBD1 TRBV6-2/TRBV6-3 TGTGCCAGCAGTTATACTCCCCGGGGGACAGGGGCCTTGTTCTCCTACAATGAGCAGTTCTTC CASSYTPRGTGALFSYNEQFF
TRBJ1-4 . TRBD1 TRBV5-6 TGTGCCAGCAGCTTGATTGGACAGGGCGGTGAAAAACTGTTTTTT CASSLIGQGGEKLFF
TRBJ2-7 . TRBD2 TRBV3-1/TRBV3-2 TGTGCCAGCAGCCAGACCGTCGGGACTAGCTCCTACGAGCAGTACTTC CASSQTVGTSSYEQYF
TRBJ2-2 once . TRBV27 TGTGCCAGCAGTATCGGGGGTGGGAGCGGGGAGCTGTTTTTT CASSIGGGSGELFF
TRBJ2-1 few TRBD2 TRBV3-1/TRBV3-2 TGTGCCAGCAGCCAGGACCCGGGACTAGCGGCCTCAAAGGAGCAGTTCTTC CASSQDPGLAASKEQFF
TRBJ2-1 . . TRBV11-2 TGTGCCAGCAGCTTAGATCTTAGCCCCTATGAGCAGTTCTTC CASSLDLSPYEQFF